These 16 T cell receptor beta chains were all obtained from the same sample, sequenced in a study of siplizumab effects on memory and regulatory T cells. The assay was immunoSEQ multiplex PCR, and TCRdb's table has in-frame clones only and misses some. The table includes about 100,000 clones, approximately 90% detected once. Specimen: Tregs sorted from blood. These receptors came from a human donor in good health.

This sequence joins TRBV5-1 and TRBJ1-2; D gene unclear. The length of the CDR3 is 20 residues. The germline V and J ends were trimmed by 0 bases and 8 bases, with 32 bases remaining between them. From germline, CDR1 is SGHRS and CDR2 YFSETQ. The DNA of the CDR3 is TGCGCCAGCAGCTTGGATTCTGGGTATGTGCACAATCCGGGTGATTCGGGCTACACCTTC. Protein: CASSLDSGYVHNPGDSGYTF. Using reference TRBV5-1 and TRBJ1-2 for the parts outside the CDR3, the full variable domain is KAGVTQTPRYLIKTRGQQVTLSCSPISGHRSVSWYQQTPGQGLQFLFEYFSETQRNKGNFPGRFSGRQFSNSRSEMNVSTLELGDSALYLCASSLDSGYVHNPGDSGYTFGSGTRLTVV.

The V call is TRBV6-5, the J call TRBJ2-3, with 9 bases aligning to TRBD1. The CDR3 has 16 residues. The J segment lost 6 bases and the V segment lost 0 bases, leaving 7 bases of the junction unmatched. Germline V gene lookup returns CDR1 MNHEY and CDR2 SVGAGI. CDR3 sequence reads: CASSYSIGQGMDTQYF. CDR3 nucleotide sequence: TGTGCCAGCAGTTACTCCATAGGACAGGGGATGGATACGCAGTATTTT.

This chain links TRBV27 with TRBJ2-7; D gene ambiguous. The germline gives CDR1 MNHEY, CDR2 SMNVEV (reference sequence). Trimming took 2 bases from V and 3 from J, leaving 14 bases between them. The CDR3 has 15 amino acids. The CDR3 DNA reads TGTGCCAGCAGTTTAAGCCAGAATCAAAACTACGAGCAGTACTTC. It codes for CASSLSQNQNYEQYF.

V gene TRBV7-2 combines with J gene TRBJ1-4; D call uncertain. Looked up from germline, CDR1 is SGHTA and CDR2 is FQGNSA. CDR3 length: 15 residues. The V and J ends lost 1 base and 10 bases respectively, with 16 bases between them. The CDR3 DNA reads TGTGCCAGCAGCTTAGAGCCCTTAAGACGGGGAAAACTGTTTTTT. It yields the protein CASSLEPLRRGKLFF.

The CDR3 sequence: CASGLDIATGRGAFF. The CDR3 region has the DNA TGTGCTAGTGGTTTGGACATTGCTACCGGTCGAGGAGCTTTCTTT. This chain links TRBV12-5 with TRBJ1-1; D is ambiguous. Per germline, CDR1 LGHNT and CDR2 FRNRAP. The length of the CDR3 is 15 residues. V dropped 1 base and J dropped 10 bases, with 19 bases sitting between them.

This chain connects TRBV7-9 to TRBJ1-1; no clear D. There are 19 residues in the CDR3. Germline lookup yields CDR1 SEHNR and CDR2 FQNEAQ (reference sequence). The V end lost 5 bases, the J end lost 3 bases, and 28 bases lay between the germline ends. CDR3 coding DNA: TGTGCCAGCAGCCCCATATTAGCGATTCGGCCAAGTAACGACACTGAAGCTTTCTTT. As protein: CASSPILAIRPSNDTEAFF.

The CDR3 protein is CASSSTGQETQYF. CDR3 sequence (DNA): TGTGCCAGCTCATCGACAGGCCAAGAGACCCAGTACTTC. V usage is TRBV18 and J usage is TRBJ2-5; D possibly corresponds to TRBD1 (6 bases). V shed 5 bases and J shed 1 base, with 8 bases lying between them. In germline, CDR1 is KGHSH, CDR2 LQKENI. The CDR3 has 13 amino acids.

This chain joins TRBV23-1 and TRBJ1-1; no reliable D call. TRBV23-1 is flagged as an ORF with uncertain function. This CDR3 is built from 15 residues. Trimming removed 2 bases from V and 1 base from J, with 11 bases in between. For the CDR3, the DNA is TGCGCCAGCAGTCAACCCTTGTTGGGGAACACTGAAGCTTTCTTT. This codes for CASSQPLLGNTEAFF.

The chain employs TRBV6-6 and TRBJ1-2, with D tentatively TRBD1 (5 bases). V lost 3 bases and J lost 4, with 9 bases in between. CDR3 size: 13 residues. Germline V CDR1 and CDR2: MNHNY, SVGAGI (reference sequence). In DNA, the CDR3 is TGTGCCAGCAGTTATAGGGACTTCTATGGCTACACCTTC. It is translated as CASSYRDFYGYTF.

Only one count was recorded for this clone. This sequence joins TRBV11-3 and TRBJ2-3; 8 bases map to TRBD1. V shed 2 bases and J 4 bases; nucleotides not matched to a gene: 5. The length of the CDR3 is 15 residues. CDR1 SGHNT and CDR2 YENEEA come from the germline V gene. CDR3 residues: CASSLSRGLADTQYF. The CDR3 DNA reads TGTGCCAGCAGCTTAAGCAGGGGGCTTGCAGATACGCAGTATTTT.

This chain connects TRBV9 to TRBJ2-7; the D call may be TRBD1 or TRBD2 (5 bases each). Germline-derived CDR1 and CDR2 are SGDLS and YYNGEE. The CDR3 has 15 residues. V was pared by 4 bases and J by 3 bases, with 17 bases between. CDR3 sequence: CASSRQGRGDYEQYF. Written as DNA, the CDR3 is TGTGCCAGCAGCCGCCAGGGCAGAGGGGACTACGAGCAGTACTTC.

The chain joins TRBV18 to TRBJ1-2; no reliable D call. Trimming removed 3 bases from V and 8 bases from J, with 22 bases in between. Germline values: CDR1 KGHSH, CDR2 LQKENI. This CDR3 region has 16 residues. CDR3 DNA sequence: TGTGCCAGCTCACCTCTCCTGGCTAGCAAAATGAGGGGCTACACCTTC. Protein sequence: CASSPLLASKMRGYTF. The entire variable domain, with the rest obtained from reference TRBV18 and TRBJ1-2, is as follows: NAGVMQNPRHLVRRRGQEARLRCSPMKGHSHVYWYRQLPEEGLKFMVYLQKENIIDESGMPKERFSAEFPKEGPSILRIQQVVRGDSAAYFCASSPLLASKMRGYTFGSGTRLTVV.

The chain carries TRBV28 and TRBJ1-5; the match to TRBD1 covers 11 bases. The length of the CDR3 is 17 residues. Germline-derived CDR1 and CDR2 are MDHEN and SYDVKM. V lost 7 bases and J lost 0; bases outside the gene matches: 8. The CDR3 sequence: CASNPRGTGGSNQPQHF. DNA for the CDR3: TGTGCCAGCAACCCCAGAGGGACAGGGGGTAGCAATCAGCCCCAGCATTTT.

This clone was seen once. The chain recombines TRBV28 with TRBJ2-3, with D possibly TRBD1 on 5 matching bases. Germline V lookup: CDR1 MDHEN, CDR2 SYDVKM. The CDR3 is 16 amino acids. Deletions cut 5 bases from V and 8 bases from J, with 23 bases between. CDR3 sequence (DNA): TGTGCCAGCAGTCTCTCTCGGACGATGCATCAGGGTACGCAGTATTTT. It translates to CASSLSRTMHQGTQYF.

This chain uses TRBV5-1 with TRBJ2-1, with D perhaps matching TRBD1 or TRBD2 (7 bases each). V lost 7 bases to trimming and J lost 6 bases, with 20 bases between them. This CDR3 comprises 15 residues. Germline CDR1 and CDR2: SGHRS and YFSETQ. CDR3: CASSQGGGLVNEQFF. The CDR3 coding sequence is TGCGCCAGCTCCCAGGGGGGAGGGCTGGTCAATGAGCAGTTCTTC.

This clone was detected once. The J gene is TRBJ2-1, the V gene TRBV27; a weak D match, TRBD2 (6 bases). Germline V gene lookup returns CDR1 MNHEY and CDR2 SMNVEV (reference sequence). The ends were cut back, 9 bases at V and 1 base at J, with 16 bases in the middle. This CDR3 is 15 amino acids long. In DNA, the CDR3 is TGTGCCAGTAAGGAGGGCCTGAGATCCTACAATGAGCAGTTCTTC. Translating gives CASKEGLRSYNEQFF.